What follows are 14 T cell receptor beta chains derived from one specimen sequenced in a study of T cell clonality in common variable immunodeficiency. Overall study results and limits: Reportedly, TCR beta sequences from common variable immunodeficiency showed fewer deletions and N-nucleotide insertions.

Here immunoSEQ multiplex PCR was the method, and the copy in TCRdb shows in-frame clones only, minus some. Singletons are absent from the sample, which has roughly 33,000 clones. No cognate antigen is known for these TCRs. The sequenced sample was peripheral blood mononuclear cells. The receptors were gathered from a human donor with common variable immunodeficiency.

This clone was seen ten or more times. The read halts 3 residues ahead of the CDR3 end, with the missing end drawn from the germline J gene. The chain is built from TRBV5-1 and TRBJ1-4; tentatively, D is TRBD1 (6 bases). Germline values: CDR1 SGHRS, CDR2 YFSETQ. This CDR3 comprises 13 residues. The V end lost 2 bases, the J end lost 5 bases, and 7 bases lay between the germline ends. Partial CDR3 DNA: TGCGCCAGCAGCTTAGGACAGAATGAAAAA. Encoded protein: CASSLGQNEK. The whole CDR3 protein reads CASSLGQNEKLFF.

A note on this clone: The sequenced fragment ends 3 residues before the CDR3 boundary, so the rest is inferred from the germline J gene. J is TRBJ2-5 and V is TRBV30; 9 bases line up with TRBD1. The V segment lost 3 bases and the J segment 4 bases; nucleotides outside the gene matches: 9. CDR1 GTSNPN and CDR2 SVGIG come from the germline V gene (reference sequence). This CDR3 has 15 amino acids. The sequenced part of the CDR3 DNA is TGTGCCTGGAGGCCACAGGGGGCTTCGGGAGAGACC. Translation: CAWRPQGASGET. The CDR3 as a whole reads CAWRPQGASGETQYF.

This clone was seen many times. Read data end 3 residues before the CDR3 end; the end is taken from the germline J gene. V usage is TRBV6-1 and J usage is TRBJ2-1; D unclear. Germline V CDR1 and CDR2: MNHNS, SASEGT. V lost 2 bases, J lost 1 base, and 3 bases lay in between. The CDR3 length is 13 residues. CDR3 region: CASSEPSYNEQFF. The sequenced part of the CDR3 DNA is TGTGCCAGCAGTGAACCTTCCTACAATGAG.

This clone was counted many times. Read sequence stops 3 residues before the CDR3 end, and the germline J gene provides the missing end. The chain joins TRBV6-2 or TRBV6-3 to TRBJ2-2; 7 bases fit TRBD1. The germline V gene encodes CDR1 MNHEY and CDR2 SVGEGT. The CDR3 sequence is 15 residues long. Losses at the gene ends were 2 bases for V and 5 bases for J; bases not matched to a gene: 5. The CDR3 DNA, read in part, is TGTGCCAGCAGTTACGCGGACAGGACTACCGGGGAG. Translation gives CASSYADRTTGE. The whole CDR3 sequence reads CASSYADRTTGELFF.

This clone was detected a few times. The read ends 3 residues before the CDR3 terminus; that terminus is restored from the germline J gene. Other DNA sequences in this sample translate to the same CDR3. The rearrangement links TRBV2 to TRBJ2-1, with D possibly being TRBD2 (6 bases). CDR1 and CDR2 (germline): SNHLY, FYNNEI. Trimming took off 4 bases at V and 7 bases at J, with 17 bases between the two ends. This CDR3 is 15 amino acids long. Here the CDR3 reads CASSVERAVVNEQFF. Partial CDR3 DNA: TGTGCCAGCAGTGTGGAGCGGGCGGTAGTGAATGAG.

In regard to this clone: The read comes to an end 3 residues before the CDR3 does, leaving the germline J gene to fill in the end. The V and J genes are TRBV7-9 and TRBJ1-4; a weak D match, TRBD1 (5 bases). The germline CDR1 and CDR2 sequences are SEHNR and FQNEAQ (reference sequence). The CDR3 length is 14 residues. Trimming took off 4 bases at V and 8 bases at J, with 14 bases between the two ends. The CDR3 is CASSWGPTGEKLFF. The CDR3 bases that were read are TGTGCCAGCAGCTGGGGCCCGACTGGGGAAAAA.

This clone was picked up many times. Coverage ceases 3 residues before the CDR3 finishes, and the germline J gene fills in the end. This chain links TRBV7-2 with TRBJ1-6; possible D gene TRBD1, 5 bases. Germline V gene sequence: CDR1 SGHTA, CDR2 FQGNSA. This CDR3 contains 15 residues. The ends were cut back, 4 bases at V and 8 bases at J, with 15 bases in the middle. The DNA read from the CDR3 is TGTGCCAGCAGCTCCCAGGCAGGGAGGCATTCACCC. It codes for CASSSQAGRHSP. The whole CDR3 protein is CASSSQAGRHSPLHF.

In this sample, this clone turned up a few times. The read ends 3 residues shy of where the CDR3 ends; the end is completed using the germline J gene. The rearrangement uses TRBV19 and TRBJ2-3; weak D call: TRBD2 (6 bases). The CDR3 contains 16 residues. The germline V and J ends were trimmed by 5 bases and 4 bases, with 19 bases remaining between them. Germline V gene data show CDR1 as LNHDA and CDR2 as SQIVND (reference sequence). CDR3 residues: CASSFFAGTGSDTQYF. The sequenced part of the CDR3 DNA is TGTGCCAGTAGTTTTTTCGCGGGGACCGGGTCAGATACG.

This clone was found many times. The missing CDR3 end, 3 residues past where the read stops, is filled in from the germline J gene. The J gene is TRBJ2-7, the V gene TRBV11-3; maybe TRBD2 (5 bases). CDR3 size: 14 residues. Trimming removed 5 bases at V and 1 base at J, with 12 bases between. Germline CDR1 SGHNT, CDR2 YENEEA. CDR3 region: CASSLASGSYEQYF. The DNA read from the CDR3 is TGTGCCAGCAGCCTAGCCAGCGGATCCTACGAG.

As regards this clone: The CDR3 goes on 3 residues after the read ends, and that part is filled in from the germline J gene. J is TRBJ1-6 and V is TRBV5-1, with D perhaps TRBD1 (6 bases). Trimming took off 4 bases at V and 9 bases at J, with 17 bases between the two ends. Germline CDR1 and CDR2: SGHRS and YFSETQ. The CDR3 has 15 amino acids. The CDR3 spells CASSPQKGGGSPLHF. The covered CDR3 bases are TGCGCCAGCAGCCCACAGAAGGGGGGGGGTTCACCC.

This clone was recorded at least ten times. The read ends 3 residues shy of where the CDR3 ends; the end is completed using the germline J gene. The rearrangement links TRBV19 to TRBJ1-4, with D possibly being TRBD1 (5 bases). The CDR3 is 15 residues long. V lost 7 bases to trimming and J lost 6 bases, with 18 bases between them. Germline V gene lookup returns CDR1 LNHDA and CDR2 SQIVND (reference sequence). CDR3 loop: CASTDSRSGDEKLFF. CDR3 DNA, as far as it was read: TGTGCCAGTACTGACAGTAGGTCGGGAGATGAAAAA.

This clone was observed a handful of times. The read is 3 residues too short to cover the CDR3 end, so that end is filled in from the germline J gene. The chain couples TRBV20-1 to TRBJ2-1; TRBD2 aligns across 13 bases. CDR1 is DFQATT and CDR2 is SNEGSKA in the germline V gene (reference sequence). CDR3 length equals 14 residues. The ends lost 6 bases at V and 9 bases at J; junction bases unmatched: 8. CDR3 bases read: TGCAGTGCAACGGGACTAGCGGGGTCAGGTGAG. Translation: CSATGLAGSGE. The complete CDR3 sequence is CSATGLAGSGEQFF.

In the case of this clone: The missing CDR3 end, 3 residues past where the read stops, is filled in from the germline J gene. This sequence joins TRBV14 and TRBJ2-7; 8 bases fit TRBD2. V gave up 1 base and J gave up 1 base; unmatched junction bases: 6. Germline-derived CDR1 and CDR2 are SGHDN and FVKESK. There are 16 residues in the CDR3. The part of the CDR3 DNA that was read is TGTGCCAGCAGCCAAGTCGGGGGGGACCCGTCCTACGAG. Translated, it gives CASSQVGGDPSYE. In full, the CDR3 is CASSQVGGDPSYEQYF.

This clone has only a few counts. The CDR3 end lies 3 residues beyond the end of the read and is filled in from the germline J gene. The chain carries TRBV18 and TRBJ2-7; TRBD2 agrees at 10 bases. V was pared by 0 bases and J by 2 bases, with 7 bases of the junction left unmatched. The CDR3 is 17 amino acids. Per the germline V gene, CDR1 is KGHSH and CDR2 is LQKENI. CDR3 sequence: CASSPPFLAGVTYEQYF. The sequenced CDR3 bases are TGTGCCAGCTCACCACCCTTCCTAGCGGGGGTTACCTACGAG.